The clone carrying this T cell receptor beta chain has a single count. The data were produced by immunoSEQ multiplex PCR, yet TCRdb's version contains in-frame clones alone and is incomplete. The table has tens of thousands of clones, approximately 94% seen once; the top ten hold 0.4% to 0.55%. This CDR3 region has 15 residues. V lost 4 bases, J lost 3 bases, and 13 bases lay in between. Germline CDR1 SGHRS, CDR2 YFSETQ. The data belong to a study of T cell changes during pregnancy in multiple sclerosis. The chain uses TRBV5-1 and TRBJ2-2; D is perhaps TRBD1 (6 bases). Sequenced here: CD4+ T cells from peripheral blood mononuclear cells, sampled after pregnancy. The clonotype was recovered from a female donor with multiple sclerosis, enrolled in a pregnancy study. The DNA for the CDR3 is TGCGCCAGCAGCACAGACAGGACCTACACCGGGGAGCTGTTTTTT. Protein product: CASSTDRTYTGELFF.